What follows are 29 T cell receptor beta chains derived from one specimen sequenced in a study of radiation and T cells in renal cell carcinoma. The repertoire was sequenced with immunoSEQ multiplex PCR; TCRdb's copy has only in-frame clones and lacks some. Among roughly 150,000 clones, less than 90% were seen once, and the ten largest hold around 4.1%. Time point given: baseline pretreatment blood. Indicated treatment: 15 Gy SBRT to primary tumor, nephrectomy 4 weeks later. Sample: blood, taken from a patient whose treatment included radiotherapy and nephrectomy. These receptors originate from a woman aged 70-85 years with renal cell carcinoma.

The V and J genes are TRBV19 and TRBJ2-1, with TRBD2 matching over 9 bases. This CDR3 comprises 15 residues. J was trimmed by 5 bases and V by 3 bases; bases with no gene match: 5. Germline-derived CDR1 and CDR2 are LNHDA and SQIVND (reference sequence). This CDR3 is CASSIGGLADNEQFF. The CDR3 region has the DNA TGTGCCAGTAGTATCGGGGGACTAGCCGACAATGAGCAGTTCTTC.

V is TRBV5-6 and J is TRBJ1-2; D not resolved. The ends were cut back, 0 bases at V and 3 bases at J, with 12 bases in the middle. Germline assignment: CDR1 SGHDT and CDR2 YYEEEE. The CDR3 length is 15 residues. CDR3 protein: CASSLGAIRDYGYTF. For the CDR3, the DNA is TGTGCCAGCAGCTTGGGGGCCATCCGCGACTATGGCTACACCTTC. The entire variable domain, with the rest obtained from reference TRBV5-6 and TRBJ1-2, is as follows: DAGVTQSPTHLIKTRGQQVTLRCSPKSGHDTVSWYQQALGQGPQFIFQYYEEEERQRGNFPDRFSGHQFPNYSSELNVNALLLGDSALYLCASSLGAIRDYGYTFGSGTRLTVV.

The chain has TRBV27 and TRBJ1-2, with TRBD1 matching 9 bases. CDR1 is MNHEY, CDR2 SMNVEV, per germline (reference sequence). CDR3 size: 13 residues. The V and J ends lost 6 bases and 8 bases, in that order; junction bases with no gene match: 7. The CDR3 loop reads CASSYTTGGGYTF. The CDR3 region has the DNA TGTGCCAGCAGCTACACAACAGGGGGCGGCTACACCTTC.

The chain is built from TRBV9 and TRBJ2-2; D might be TRBD1 (5 bases). Looked up from germline, CDR1 is SGDLS and CDR2 is YYNGEE. This CDR3 is built from 13 residues. V gave up 4 bases and J gave up 7 bases, with 11 bases separating them. For the CDR3, the DNA is TGTGCCAGCAGCACCTCGGACATCGGGGAGCTGTTTTTT. Its protein product is CASSTSDIGELFF.

The gene calls are TRBV19 and TRBJ1-1; D remains ambiguous. V dropped 7 bases and J dropped 0 bases, with 12 bases sitting between them. CDR3 size: 14 residues. The germline V gene encodes CDR1 LNHDA and CDR2 SQIVND (reference sequence). CDR3 protein: CASTPERLNTEAFF. CDR3 in DNA: TGTGCCAGTACTCCCGAGCGCCTGAACACTGAAGCTTTCTTT.

This sequence joins TRBV28 and TRBJ2-7, with a possible D match to TRBD2 (6 bases). Trimming removed 2 bases at V and 7 bases at J, with 15 bases between. The germline V gene has CDR1 MDHEN and CDR2 SYDVKM. The CDR3 has 14 residues. CDR3 DNA: TGTGCCAGCAGTTTACGGTGGGGCGGGGATGAGCAGTACTTC. It encodes CASSLRWGGDEQYF.

The gene calls are TRBV28 and TRBJ2-6; 7 bases are shared with TRBD1. V dropped 2 bases and J dropped 2; count of bases not matched to a gene: 3. The CDR3 is made up of 16 amino acids. CDR1 and CDR2 from the germline V gene are MDHEN and SYDVKM. CDR3 in amino acids: CASSLHRGAGANVLTF. The DNA of the CDR3 is TGTGCCAGCAGTTTACACAGGGGCGCTGGGGCCAACGTCCTGACTTTC.

This clone was seen only once. CDR3 sequence (DNA): TGTGCCAGCAGCTTGGCAGGAGCCTATAATTCACCCCTCCACTTT. Its protein is CASSLAGAYNSPLHF. The rearrangement joins TRBV5-4 to TRBJ1-6, with D hard to call. Trimming pared 0 bases from V and 2 bases from J, leaving 6 bases between. The CDR3 totals 15 residues. The germline V gene has CDR1 SGHNT and CDR2 YYREEE (reference sequence).

The sample holds one count of this clone. This chain joins TRBV9 and TRBJ1-1; D is undetermined. The CDR3 totals 14 residues. V was cut by 0 bases and J by 2 bases, with 8 bases left in between. The germline gives CDR1 SGDLS, CDR2 YYNGEE. CDR3 bases: TGTGCCAGCAGCGTAGGGATGACCAACACTGAAGCTTTCTTT. It is translated as CASSVGMTNTEAFF.

V is TRBV6-6 and J is TRBJ2-4, with a possible D match to TRBD1 (6 bases). The CDR3 is 15 residues long. Trimming removed 3 bases from V and 8 bases from J, with 17 bases in between. Germline values: CDR1 MNHNY, CDR2 SVGAGI (reference sequence). The CDR3 reads CASSYRTGSLDIQYF. The CDR3 DNA sequence: TGTGCCAGCAGTTATCGAACAGGGTCTTTGGACATTCAGTACTTC.

The CDR3 DNA reads as TGTGCCAGCAGCTTAGGACAGTCCTTCTATGGCTACACCTTC. As protein: CASSLGQSFYGYTF. This chain links TRBV5-6 with TRBJ1-2; TRBD1 is a possible D gene (6 bases). The germline gives CDR1 SGHDT, CDR2 YYEEEE. The CDR3 has 14 residues. The V end was cut by 2 bases, the J end by 4 bases, with 12 bases between.

The V and J genes are TRBV7-9 and TRBJ1-3; D gene uncertain. CDR3 length: 17 amino acids. Germline loops: CDR1 SEHNR, CDR2 FQNEAQ (reference sequence). The V end lost 4 bases, the J end lost 0 bases, and 16 bases lay between the germline ends. The DNA for the CDR3 is TGTGCCAGCAGCTCCCACCCCTCACCCCCCTCTGGAAACACCATATATTTT. It encodes CASSSHPSPPSGNTIYF. The whole variable domain, remainder taken from reference TRBV7-9 and TRBJ1-3, is DTGVSQNPRHKITKRGQNVTFRCDPISEHNRLYWYRQTLGQGPEFLTYFQNEAQLEKSRLLSDRFSAERPKGSFSTLEIQRTEQGDSAMYLCASSSHPSPPSGNTIYFGEGSWLTVV.

The genes are TRBV2 and TRBJ1-1; no firm D call. Germline V gene sequence: CDR1 SNHLY, CDR2 FYNNEI. The CDR3 runs 13 residues. V was cut by 8 bases and J by 1 base, with 11 bases left in between. The CDR3, as DNA: TGTGCCAGCCTTATCTTGGCGAACACTGAAGCTTTCTTT. This sequence encodes CASLILANTEAFF.

This sequence joins TRBV15 and TRBJ1-5; possibly TRBD1 for D (6 bases). This CDR3 has 15 amino acids. CDR1 is LNHNV and CDR2 is YYDKDF in the germline V gene (reference sequence). Trimming removed 3 bases at V and 4 bases at J, with 13 bases between. CDR3 amino acids: CATSSYGTNNQPQHF. The DNA of the CDR3 is TGTGCCACCAGCAGTTACGGGACAAATAATCAGCCCCAGCATTTT.

This chain joins TRBV11-2 and TRBJ2-5; TRBD2 might be the D (5 bases). The germline V gene encodes CDR1 SGHAT and CDR2 FQNNGV. The CDR3 totals 15 residues. V was pared by 0 bases and J by 4 bases, with 12 bases between. In DNA form, the CDR3 reads TGTGCCAGCAGCTTAGATGAGGGTTGGAGAGAGACCCAGTACTTC. This sequence encodes CASSLDEGWRETQYF.

The J gene is TRBJ1-3, the V gene TRBV27; TRBD1 is a possible D gene (6 bases). Looked up from germline, CDR1 is MNHEY and CDR2 is SMNVEV (reference sequence). The CDR3 loop spans 14 amino acids. The ends were cut back, 6 bases at V and 3 bases at J, with 12 bases in the middle. The CDR3 loop reads CASSLRGGGNTIYF. Written as DNA, the CDR3 is TGTGCCAGCAGCCTCCGAGGGGGTGGAAACACCATATATTTT.

CDR3 sequence: CASTRDSKSYEQYF. The CDR3 coding sequence is TGTGCCAGTACGAGGGACTCTAAGTCCTACGAGCAGTACTTC. This rearrangement joins TRBV19 to TRBJ2-7; D is possibly TRBD2 (6 bases). V shed 7 bases and J shed 1 base, with 14 bases lying between them. The CDR3 totals 14 residues. The germline V gene has CDR1 LNHDA and CDR2 SQIVND (reference sequence).

The chain joins TRBV5-1 to TRBJ1-1; 10 bases are a match to TRBD1. Germline V gene sequence: CDR1 SGHRS, CDR2 YFSETQ. The CDR3 loop spans 16 amino acids. V shed 4 bases, J shed 2 bases, and the junction held 8 bases outside the gene matches. This chain's CDR3 is CASSPGQGFDNTEAFF. CDR3 DNA sequence: TGCGCCAGCAGCCCGGGACAGGGGTTCGATAACACTGAAGCTTTCTTT.

The chain has TRBV10-3 and TRBJ2-3; 9 bases map to TRBD2. Germline lookup yields CDR1 ENHRY and CDR2 SYGVKD. J lost 3 bases, V lost 8 bases, and 6 bases had no gene match. CDR3 size: 14 residues. The CDR3 DNA is TGTGCCATCGGCGGCCTAGCGGGGACAGATACGCAGTATTTT. Amino acid sequence: CAIGGLAGTDTQYF.

This clone was observed a single time. The chain joins TRBV11-3 to TRBJ2-5, with 14 positions matching TRBD2. The CDR3 runs to 15 residues. J lost 3 bases, V lost 8 bases, and 5 bases had no gene match. Germline lookup yields CDR1 SGHNT and CDR2 YENEEA. This chain's CDR3 is CASGPGLAGEETQYF. In DNA form, the CDR3 reads TGTGCCAGCGGTCCGGGACTAGCGGGGGAAGAGACCCAGTACTTC.

This chain uses TRBV28 with TRBJ1-2; D is unresolved. Germline V CDR1 and CDR2: MDHEN, SYDVKM. The CDR3 totals 12 residues. Between the trimmed V and J ends, which lost 6 bases and 5 bases, there was a span of 10 bases. CDR3 nucleotides: TGTGCCAGCAGACAGTCGGGTTATGGCTACACCTTC. Translated, it gives CASRQSGYGYTF.

The chain is built from TRBV4-3 and TRBJ1-2, with D possibly matching TRBD1 (6 bases). The germline CDR1 and CDR2 sequences are LGHNA and YSLEER. V was clipped by 2 bases and J by 8 bases, with 18 bases between them. This CDR3 region has 15 residues. The CDR3 DNA reads as TGCGCCAGCAGCCAATTAACTAGTAACACAGGGGGCTACACCTTC. This encodes CASSQLTSNTGGYTF.

The rearrangement joins TRBV5-4 to TRBJ1-2, with 10 bases identical to TRBD1. Germline values: CDR1 SGHNT, CDR2 YYREEE (reference sequence). J was trimmed by 2 bases and V by 4 bases; bases with no gene match: 2. The CDR3 sequence is 14 residues long. The CDR3, as DNA: TGTGCCAGCAGCCGGACAGGGGGAAACTATGGCTACACCTTC. This sequence encodes CASSRTGGNYGYTF.

This clone appeared once. The chain combines TRBV5-1 with TRBJ1-1; D call uncertain. The V end lost 2 bases, the J end lost 3 bases, and 8 bases lay between the germline ends. Germline V gene data show CDR1 as SGHRS and CDR2 as YFSETQ. The CDR3 covers 13 residues. DNA for the CDR3: TGCGCCAGCAGCTTCCTAACTTACACTGAAGCTTTCTTT. The encoded protein is CASSFLTYTEAFF.

J is TRBJ2-7 and V is TRBV4-2; possibly TRBD2 for D (6 bases). Germline V gene lookup returns CDR1 LGHNA and CDR2 YNFKEQ. Trimming pared 0 bases from V and 3 bases from J, leaving 15 bases between. There are 16 residues in the CDR3. The CDR3 is CASSQDGGDQGYEQYF. As DNA, the CDR3 is TGTGCCAGCAGCCAAGATGGCGGGGACCAGGGCTACGAGCAGTACTTC.

The V call is TRBV30, the J call TRBJ2-5; TRBD2 might be the D (6 bases). V dropped 1 base and J dropped 3 bases, with 18 bases sitting between them. The germline V gene encodes CDR1 GTSNPN and CDR2 SVGIG (reference sequence). This CDR3 has 16 residues. CDR3 sequence reads: CAWSGGGGNMEETQYF. The DNA of the CDR3 is TGTGCCTGGAGTGGAGGTGGAGGGAATATGGAAGAGACCCAGTACTTC.

The chain combines TRBV30 with TRBJ2-1, with D uncertain. V lost 5 bases and J lost 5, with 16 bases in between. Per the germline V gene, CDR1 is GTSNPN and CDR2 is SVGIG (reference sequence). This CDR3 has 14 residues. The CDR3 region is CAWGERPKNNEQFF. The CDR3 DNA sequence: TGTGCCTGGGGGGAACGACCCAAGAACAATGAGCAGTTCTTC.

On this clone itself: A read error may account for a junction end that differs from germline. The rearrangement joins TRBV18 to TRBJ1-2; 7 positions match TRBD1. This CDR3 comprises 11 residues. Germline V gives CDR1 KGHSH, CDR2 LQKENI. In DNA, the CDR3 is TGTGCCAGCTCACCGGGACAGCAATTCTGTTTC. This sequence encodes CASSPGQQFCF.

The chain recombines TRBV28 with TRBJ1-1; TRBD1 might be the D (5 bases). The V end lost 6 bases, the J end lost 0 bases, and 11 bases lay between the germline ends. CDR3 size: 14 residues. The germline CDR1 and CDR2 sequences are MDHEN and SYDVKM. CDR3 amino acids: CASRPGRMNTEAFF. DNA for the CDR3: TGTGCCAGCAGGCCGGGACGGATGAACACTGAAGCTTTCTTT.